This entry features one T cell receptor (beta chain) sequence. The target antigen is unknown. The sample is drawn from a study of cytomegalovirus exposure and HLA in healthy donors. Use of 60 Vbeta and 13 Jbeta primers characterized the PCR. Method: immunoSEQ multiplex PCR; TCRdb's copy keeps in-frame clones and lacks some. The table shows 100,000 to 120,000 clones, with around 73% occurring only once. Trimming took off 4 bases at V and 4 bases at J, with 16 bases between the two ends. In germline, CDR1 is SGHAT, CDR2 FQNNGV. This CDR3 is built from 16 residues. The study's findings and limits: 164 TCR beta chains were listed as cytomegalovirus-associated. The classifier reportedly diagnosed cytomegalovirus status with high specificity and sensitivity.

This sequence was found in a young man in good health and CMV-seronegative. The chain couples TRBV11-2 to TRBJ2-2; tentatively, D is TRBD2 (7 bases). Sequencing input: PBMCs. The chain's CDR3 is CASSSDGGRITGELFF. The CDR3 bases are TGTGCCAGCAGCTCCGACGGGGGGCGCATCACCGGGGAGCTGTTTTTT.